These 23 T cell receptor beta chains were sequenced from one sample in a study of blood T cell repertoires in COVID-19 (dated by TCRdb to the early 2020s). Library preparation employed the immunoSEQ multiplex PCR assay. Drawn from immuneACCESS, this table holds only the in-frame rearrangements with V and J called that TCRdb kept. Clones are partly lost; checked studies trace under half to an unresolved V gene and leave the rest unexplained. The sample contains 200,000 or so clones, 81% of them found a single time. The ten largest clones capture around 12% of the sample. Sequenced material: peripheral blood. The receptors originated from a woman of 80 years or more with COVID-19, enrolled during active disease.

The V gene is TRBV7-7, the J gene TRBJ2-7; TRBD1 matches 10 bases. This CDR3 region has 16 residues. V lost 6 bases to trimming and J lost 7 bases; unmatched junction nucleotides: 15. Looked up from germline, CDR1 is SSHAT and CDR2 is FNYEAQ (reference sequence). This CDR3 is CASSSPLGQGSREQYF. In DNA, the CDR3 is TGTGCCAGCAGTTCCCCTTTGGGACAGGGGTCGCGAGAGCAGTACTTC.

This clone occurred once. The chain links TRBV7-9 to TRBJ1-2; weak D call: TRBD1 (6 bases). The CDR3 spans 17 residues. V lost 1 base, J lost 2 bases, and 17 bases lay in between. Germline CDR1 SEHNR, CDR2 FQNEAQ (reference sequence). The CDR3 region has the DNA TGTGCCAGCAGCTTAGATCTGAGGACAGCGATCAACTATGGCTACACCTTC. This sequence encodes CASSLDLRTAINYGYTF.

This chain joins TRBV4-3 and TRBJ1-4; 8 bases match TRBD1. The CDR3 consists of 16 residues. Unmatched junction bases numbered 7, after V lost 4 bases and J lost 3 bases. Germline lookup yields CDR1 LGHNA and CDR2 YSLEER. The CDR3 bases are TGCGCCAGCAGCCTCGACAGGGGCGCGCCTAATGAAAAACTGTTTTTT. It is translated as CASSLDRGAPNEKLFF.

This chain connects TRBV4-2 to TRBJ2-5, with 11 bases identical to TRBD2. CDR3 length: 18 residues. J lost 1 base, V lost 3 bases, and 10 bases had no gene match. Germline CDR1 and CDR2: LGHNA and YNFKEQ. CDR3 amino acids: CASSHDPIAGGSQETQYF. CDR3 bases: TGTGCCAGCAGCCATGACCCGATAGCGGGGGGGTCCCAAGAGACCCAGTACTTC.

This clone came up once. The rearrangement uses TRBV10-3 and TRBJ1-3; 7 nucleotides match TRBD1. Germline CDR1 and CDR2: ENHRY and SYGVKD. V gave up 7 bases and J gave up 0 bases; unmatched junction bases: 3. The CDR3 has 14 residues. CDR3 in amino acids: CAIKQGFSGNTIYF. In DNA, the CDR3 is TGTGCCATCAAACAGGGGTTCTCTGGAAACACCATATATTTT.

The CDR3 DNA reads as TGCAGCGTTGATGGTGTAGTGGGAGCCCCAGAGACCCAGTACTTC. Its translation is CSVDGVVGAPETQYF. The chain recombines TRBV29-1 with TRBJ2-5; D is possibly TRBD2 (5 bases). Deletions cut 3 bases from V and 4 bases from J, with 18 bases between. The length of the CDR3 is 15 residues. Germline V CDR1 and CDR2: SQVTM, ANQGSEA.

This chain uses TRBV7-2 with TRBJ2-7, with 12 bases aligning to TRBD2. J lost 3 bases, V lost 5 bases, and 5 bases had no gene match. Germline CDR1 reads SGHTA; CDR2 reads FQGNSA. The CDR3 contains 15 residues. CDR3 region: CASSRTSGNIYEQYF. In DNA form, the CDR3 reads TGTGCCAGCAGCCGGACTAGCGGGAATATCTACGAGCAGTACTTC.

This chain links TRBV11-2 with TRBJ1-1; D call uncertain. This CDR3 contains 13 residues. The germline V gene has CDR1 SGHAT and CDR2 FQNNGV. The V end was cut by 1 base, the J end by 7 bases, with 10 bases between. The CDR3 loop reads CASSLAVGGEAFF. CDR3 DNA: TGTGCCAGCAGCTTAGCGGTGGGAGGTGAAGCTTTCTTT.

The rearrangement uses TRBV7-8 and TRBJ2-1; 9 bases fit TRBD2. Germline V lookup: CDR1 SGHVS, CDR2 FQNEAQ. This CDR3 comprises 14 residues. V was pared by 5 bases and J by 6 bases, with 5 bases of the junction left unmatched. The CDR3 nucleotides are TGTGCCAGCAGCCCTAGGACTAGCGCCAATGAGCAGTTCTTC. It yields the protein CASSPRTSANEQFF. The full variable domain, its missing parts supplied by reference TRBV7-8 and TRBJ2-1, is GAGVSQSPRYKVAKRGQDVALRCDPISGHVSLFWYQQALGQGPEFLTYFQNEAQLDKSGLPSDRFFAERPEGSVSTLKIQRTQQEDSAVYLCASSPRTSANEQFFGPGTRLTVL.

J is TRBJ1-2 and V is TRBV5-1, with D unresolved. The germline V and J ends were trimmed by 1 base and 4 bases, with 14 bases remaining between them. There are 15 residues in the CDR3. CDR1 and CDR2 (germline): SGHRS, YFSETQ. Here the CDR3 reads CASSLRPQAGYGYTF. DNA of the CDR3: TGCGCCAGCAGCTTGCGGCCGCAAGCAGGCTATGGCTACACCTTC.

This clone has a handful of counts. The rearrangement uses TRBV7-9 and TRBJ1-6; D not certain. The CDR3 is 16 residues long. Germline V gives CDR1 SEHNR, CDR2 FQNEAQ (reference sequence). V was cut by 3 bases and J by 8 bases, with 17 bases left in between. DNA of the CDR3: TGTGCCAGCAGCTTGGTGGGTCGGAGTGGTGATTCACCCCTCCACTTT. Its translation: CASSLVGRSGDSPLHF.

The rearrangement joins TRBV9 to TRBJ1-2; 9 bases align to TRBD1. There are 15 residues in the CDR3. Per germline, CDR1 SGDLS and CDR2 YYNGEE. V was clipped by 3 bases and J by 4 bases; unmatched bases: 7. The CDR3: CASSGHYRGPYGYTF. The CDR3 DNA is TGTGCCAGCAGCGGCCATTACAGGGGGCCCTATGGCTACACCTTC.

The J gene is TRBJ1-4, the V gene TRBV4-1; 7 bases agree with TRBD1. Germline CDR1 reads MGHRA; CDR2 reads YSYEKL. The junction had 8 bases not matched to a gene; V was cut back by 4 bases and J by 3 bases. This CDR3 region has 16 residues. The CDR3 loop is CASSRAQGRANEKLFF. The CDR3 DNA follows: TGCGCCAGCAGCCGAGCACAGGGGCGGGCTAATGAAAAACTGTTTTTT.

The chain combines TRBV7-9 with TRBJ1-2; D possibly corresponds to TRBD1 (6 bases). The CDR3 has 18 amino acids. The V gene's germline CDR1 is SEHNR and CDR2 FQNEAQ (reference sequence). V was trimmed by 6 bases and J by 0 bases, leaving 23 bases between them. In nucleotides, the CDR3 is TGTGCCAGCAGTTCACAGGGCCTGTCTTTTTCTTCTAACTATGGCTACACCTTC. Its protein is CASSSQGLSFSSNYGYTF.

V and J are TRBV7-2 and TRBJ1-1, with TRBD1 as a possible D gene (6 bases). The V end lost 1 base, the J end lost 4 bases, and 16 bases lay between the germline ends. This CDR3 has 16 residues. Germline lookup yields CDR1 SGHTA and CDR2 FQGNSA. DNA of the CDR3: TGTGCCAGCAGCTTAGTTGGGGGCCAGCCCGGCACTGAAGCTTTCTTT. Translated, it gives CASSLVGGQPGTEAFF.

This rearrangement joins TRBV5-6 to TRBJ1-6; TRBD1 aligns across 7 bases. Looked up from germline, CDR1 is SGHDT and CDR2 is YYEEEE. With 7 bases clipped from V and 7 bases from J, the junction kept 14 bases outside the gene matches. This CDR3 is 16 amino acids long. The CDR3: CASHEAGTVDNSPLHF. CDR3 coding DNA: TGTGCCAGCCACGAAGCTGGGACAGTTGACAATTCACCCCTCCACTTT.

The chain recombines TRBV10-3 with TRBJ1-3; no clear D gene. V lost 2 bases, J lost 1 base, and 9 bases lay in between. Germline-derived CDR1 and CDR2 are ENHRY and SYGVKD. The CDR3 runs to 15 residues. The CDR3 nucleotides are TGTGCCATCAGTGAGCCCGGGTTATCTGGAAACACCATATATTTT. It is translated as CAISEPGLSGNTIYF.

The chain couples TRBV5-6 to TRBJ2-2; TRBD1 agrees at 10 bases. CDR1 and CDR2 from the germline V gene are SGHDT and YYEEEE. V trimming: 4 bases; J trimming: 0 bases; junction bases outside the gene matches: 9. The CDR3 has 18 amino acids. CDR3 residues: CASSVSSGTGANTGELFF. In DNA, the CDR3 is TGTGCCAGCAGCGTATCCTCCGGGACAGGGGCGAACACCGGGGAGCTGTTTTTT.

This CDR3 is CASSPPFQQGETQYF. The CDR3 DNA follows: TGTGCCAGCAGCCCACCCTTCCAGCAGGGAGAGACCCAGTACTTC. The V call is TRBV7-2, the J call TRBJ2-5, with D perhaps TRBD1 (5 bases). This CDR3 spans 15 amino acids. Trimming shortened V by 5 bases and J by 4 bases, and 17 bases separated the two germline ends. Germline V gene data show CDR1 as SGHTA and CDR2 as FQGNSA.

This chain links TRBV11-2 with TRBJ2-1, with 11 nucleotides matching TRBD2. Germline assignment: CDR1 SGHAT and CDR2 FQNNGV. The junction had 15 bases not matched to a gene; V was cut back by 7 bases and J by 10 bases. CDR3 length: 16 residues. CDR3 nucleotides: TGTGCCAGCACTTACCTTACTAGCGGGAGTATCCGCGAGCAGTTCTTC. This encodes CASTYLTSGSIREQFF.

This clone has more than one count but fewer than ten. The chain carries TRBV4-2 and TRBJ2-3, with 15 bases identical to TRBD2. J gave up 7 bases and V 0 bases, and 2 bases lay outside the gene matches. The CDR3 length is 16 residues. CDR1 and CDR2 (germline): LGHNA, YNFKEQ. The chain's CDR3 is CASSQEGTSGRNTQYF. The CDR3 coding sequence is TGTGCCAGCAGCCAAGAAGGGACTAGCGGGAGGAATACGCAGTATTTT.

The rearrangement uses TRBV3-1 (or the pseudogene TRBV3-2) and TRBJ1-4, with D possibly being TRBD1 (5 bases). The germline gives CDR1 LGHDT, CDR2 YNNKEL (reference sequence). V was cut by 3 bases and J by 7 bases, with 12 bases left in between. The CDR3 is 14 residues long. The CDR3 here is CASSHGGGGEKLFF. In DNA, the CDR3 is TGTGCCAGCAGCCATGGGGGAGGTGGTGAAAAACTGTTTTTT.

This clone was seen a few times. As DNA, the CDR3 is TGCGCCAGCAGCCCGCAAACCGGGACTAGCGGGAGGGTCACAGATACGCAGTATTTT. The encoded protein is CASSPQTGTSGRVTDTQYF. The gene calls are TRBV5-1 and TRBJ2-3; TRBD2 matches at 16 bases. This CDR3 spans 19 amino acids. Per germline, CDR1 SGHRS and CDR2 YFSETQ. With 4 bases clipped from V and 2 bases from J, the junction kept 10 bases outside the gene matches.